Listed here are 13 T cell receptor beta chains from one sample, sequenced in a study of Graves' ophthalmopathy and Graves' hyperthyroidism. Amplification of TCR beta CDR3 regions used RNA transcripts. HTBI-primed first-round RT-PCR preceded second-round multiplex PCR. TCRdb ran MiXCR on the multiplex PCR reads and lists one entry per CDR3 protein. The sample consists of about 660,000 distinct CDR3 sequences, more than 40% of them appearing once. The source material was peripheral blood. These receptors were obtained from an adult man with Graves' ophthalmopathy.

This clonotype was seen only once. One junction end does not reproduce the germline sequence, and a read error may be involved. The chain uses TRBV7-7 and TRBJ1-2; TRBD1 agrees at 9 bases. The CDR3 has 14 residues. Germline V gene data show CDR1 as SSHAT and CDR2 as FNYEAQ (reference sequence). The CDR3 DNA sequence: TGTGCTAGCAGCCATGGACAGGGGAATATTGGCTACACCTTC. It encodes CASSHGQGNIGYTF.

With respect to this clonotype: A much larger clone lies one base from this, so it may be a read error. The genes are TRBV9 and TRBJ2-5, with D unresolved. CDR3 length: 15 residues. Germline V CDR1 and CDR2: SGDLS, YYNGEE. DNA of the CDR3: TGTGCCAGCAGCGTAGGGGGAACCTCTAAAGAGACCCAGGACTTC. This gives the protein CASSVGGTSKETQDF.

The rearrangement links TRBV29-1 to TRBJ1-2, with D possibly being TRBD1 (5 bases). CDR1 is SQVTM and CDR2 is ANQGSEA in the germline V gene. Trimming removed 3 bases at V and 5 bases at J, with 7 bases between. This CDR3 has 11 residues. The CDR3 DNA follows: TGCAGCGTTGAGCAGGGATATGGCTACACCTTC. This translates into CSVEQGYGYTF.

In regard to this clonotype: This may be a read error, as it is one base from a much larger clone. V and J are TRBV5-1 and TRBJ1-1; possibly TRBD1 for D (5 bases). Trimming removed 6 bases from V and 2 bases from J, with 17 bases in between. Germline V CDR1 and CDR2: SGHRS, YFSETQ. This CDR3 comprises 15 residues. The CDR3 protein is CASNSLQGRNTEAFF. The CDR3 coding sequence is TGCGCCAGCAACTCGTTGCAGGGACGAAACACTGAAGCTTTCTTT.

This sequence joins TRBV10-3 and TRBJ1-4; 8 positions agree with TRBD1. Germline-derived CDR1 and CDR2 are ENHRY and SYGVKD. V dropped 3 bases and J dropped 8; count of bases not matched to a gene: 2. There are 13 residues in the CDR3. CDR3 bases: TGTGCCATCAGTGATTGGACAGGGGAAAAACTGTTTTTT. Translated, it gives CAISDWTGEKLFF.

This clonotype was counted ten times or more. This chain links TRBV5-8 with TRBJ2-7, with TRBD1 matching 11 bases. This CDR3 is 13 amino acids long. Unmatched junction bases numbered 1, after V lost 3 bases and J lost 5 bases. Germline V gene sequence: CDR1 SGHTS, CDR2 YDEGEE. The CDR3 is CASSWTGGHEQYF. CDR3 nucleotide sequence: TGTGCCAGCAGCTGGACAGGGGGCCACGAGCAGTACTTC.

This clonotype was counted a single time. The CDR3 loop is CASSVDGTGDEKLFF. The CDR3 DNA follows: TGTGCCAGCAGCGTAGACGGGACAGGGGATGAAAAACTGTTTTTT. The rearrangement joins TRBV9 to TRBJ1-4; 10 bases are shared with TRBD1. Per germline, CDR1 SGDLS and CDR2 YYNGEE. V was clipped by 0 bases and J by 6 bases; unmatched bases: 2. The CDR3 has 15 residues.

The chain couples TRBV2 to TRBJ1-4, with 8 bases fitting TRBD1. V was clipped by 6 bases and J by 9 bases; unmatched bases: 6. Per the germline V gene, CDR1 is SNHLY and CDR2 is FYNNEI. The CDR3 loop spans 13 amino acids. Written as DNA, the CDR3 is TGTGCCAGCAGGGACAGGGTGGGAAAAAAACTGTTTTTT. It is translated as CASRDRVGKKLFF.

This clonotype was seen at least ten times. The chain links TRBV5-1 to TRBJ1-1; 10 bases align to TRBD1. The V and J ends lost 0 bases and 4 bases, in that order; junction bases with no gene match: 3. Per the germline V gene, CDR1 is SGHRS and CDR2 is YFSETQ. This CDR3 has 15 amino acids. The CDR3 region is CASSLGQGAGTEAFF. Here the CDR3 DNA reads TGCGCCAGCAGCTTGGGACAGGGGGCTGGCACTGAAGCTTTCTTT.

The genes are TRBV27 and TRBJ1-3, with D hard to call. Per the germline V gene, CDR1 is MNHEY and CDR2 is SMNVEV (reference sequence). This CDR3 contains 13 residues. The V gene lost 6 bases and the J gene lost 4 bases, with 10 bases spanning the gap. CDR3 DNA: TGTGCCAGCAGCCAGCCAGGCGGAAACACCATATATTTT. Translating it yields CASSQPGGNTIYF.

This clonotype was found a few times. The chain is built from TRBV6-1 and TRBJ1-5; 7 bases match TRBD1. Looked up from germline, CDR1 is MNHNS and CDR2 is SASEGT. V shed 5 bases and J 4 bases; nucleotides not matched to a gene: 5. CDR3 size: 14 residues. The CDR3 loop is CASSKGQYNQPQHF. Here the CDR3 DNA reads TGTGCCAGCAGTAAGGGACAGTATAATCAGCCCCAGCATTTT.

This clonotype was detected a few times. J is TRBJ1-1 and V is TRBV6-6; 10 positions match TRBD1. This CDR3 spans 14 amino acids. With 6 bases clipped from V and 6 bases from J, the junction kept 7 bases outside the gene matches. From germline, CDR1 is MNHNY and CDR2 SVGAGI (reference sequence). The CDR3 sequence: CASREGQGSAEAFF. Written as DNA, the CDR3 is TGTGCCAGCAGGGAGGGACAGGGGTCGGCTGAAGCTTTCTTT.

DNA for the CDR3: TGCAGCGAGGGGGGACAGAGCTCCTACGAGCAGTACTTC. Translated: CSEGGQSSYEQYF. The rearrangement joins TRBV29-1 to TRBJ2-7, with a tentative D call TRBD1 (7 bases). This CDR3 spans 13 amino acids. Germline CDR1 and CDR2: SQVTM and ANQGSEA. V gave up 7 bases and J gave up 0 bases, with 13 bases separating them.